This passage covers 25 T cell receptor beta chains from one sample sequenced in a study of blood T cell repertoires in COVID-19 (dated by TCRdb to 2019 to 2021). The library was obtained by the immunoSEQ multiplex PCR assay. This is the immuneACCESS table as TCRdb keeps it, with only in-frame sequences that have V and J called. A part of the clones is gone; compared with another copy, unresolved V genes explain less than half, and the rest is unexplained. A total of roughly 200,000 clones appear in this sample, about 88% of them only once. Clones ranked in the top ten supply roughly 2.5% of the sample. The source material was PBMCs or T cells enriched from blood (not recorded which). Receptor source: a woman under 40 who had recovered from COVID-19.

V and J are TRBV5-1 and TRBJ2-3; 13 bases are shared with TRBD2. The junction had 6 bases not matched to a gene; V was cut back by 4 bases and J by 4 bases. This CDR3 spans 16 amino acids. Per the germline V gene, CDR1 is SGHRS and CDR2 is YFSETQ. The DNA for the CDR3 is TGCGCCAGCAGCGGCGGGACTAGCGGGGCCGCAGATACGCAGTATTTT. This encodes CASSGGTSGAADTQYF.

The gene calls are TRBV7-3 and TRBJ1-5; perhaps TRBD1 as D (5 bases). Germline lookup yields CDR1 SGHTA and CDR2 FQGTGA. Trimming removed 2 bases from V and 9 bases from J, with 5 bases in between. The CDR3 is 11 residues long. The CDR3 spells CASSLQGPQHF. The DNA for the CDR3 is TGTGCCAGCAGCTTACAGGGGCCCCAGCATTTT. Full variable domain (outside the CDR3, taken from reference TRBV7-3 and TRBJ1-5): GAGVSQTPSNKVTEKGKYVELRCDPISGHTALYWYRQSLGQGPEFLIYFQGTGAADDSGLPNDRFFAVRPEGSVSTLKIQRTERGDSAVYLCASSLQGPQHFGDGTRLSIL.

In this sample, this clone turned up a few times. The gene calls are TRBV6-4 and TRBJ2-7; tentatively, D is TRBD1 (6 bases). V shed 6 bases and J shed 2 bases, with 8 bases lying between them. In germline, CDR1 is MRHNA, CDR2 SNTAGT. The CDR3 consists of 12 residues. The CDR3 is CASRTGTYEQYF. In DNA form, the CDR3 reads TGTGCCAGCAGGACAGGTACCTACGAGCAGTACTTC.

The J gene is TRBJ2-1, the V gene TRBV5-1; 11 bases agree with TRBD1. V shed 4 bases, J shed 0 bases, and the junction held 15 bases outside the gene matches. This CDR3 region has 20 residues. Germline V gene data show CDR1 as SGHRS and CDR2 as YFSETQ. This chain's CDR3 is CASSTRPGQGGGSSYNEQFF. The CDR3 DNA is TGCGCCAGCAGCACGCGGCCGGGACAGGGGGGAGGAAGCTCCTACAATGAGCAGTTCTTC.

The CDR3 DNA sequence: TGTGCCAGTAGTTTTGGACAGGGGGGCCAGCCCCAGCATTTT. As protein: CASSFGQGGQPQHF. V usage is TRBV19 and J usage is TRBJ1-5, with 10 bases matching TRBD1. Per the germline V gene, CDR1 is LNHDA and CDR2 is SQIVND (reference sequence). The CDR3 covers 14 residues. The J segment lost 7 bases and the V segment lost 5 bases, leaving 5 bases of the junction unmatched. The full variable domain, with the rest looked up from reference TRBV19 and TRBJ1-5, is DGGITQSPKYLFRKEGQNVTLSCEQNLNHDAMYWYRQDPGQGLRLIYYSQIVNDFQKGDIAEGYSVSREKKESFPLTVTSAQKNPTAFYLCASSFGQGGQPQHFGDGTRLSIL.

The chain joins TRBV3-1 (or the pseudogene TRBV3-2) to TRBJ2-7; maybe TRBD2 (6 bases). The CDR3 extends over 15 amino acids. Deletions cut 0 bases from V and 6 bases from J, with 15 bases between. CDR1 is LGHDT, CDR2 YNNKEL, per germline (reference sequence). The CDR3 DNA is TGTGCCAGCAGCCAAGATTCGGCGGGGAGTCGCGAGCAGTACTTC. Amino acid sequence: CASSQDSAGSREQYF.

The chain joins TRBV7-7 to TRBJ2-5; TRBD2 matches 8 bases. CDR1 is SSHAT, CDR2 FNYEAQ, per germline (reference sequence). This CDR3 spans 15 amino acids. Trimming cost V 3 bases and J 2 bases; bases outside gene matches: 5. The CDR3 sequence is CASSLVAGGQETQYF. CDR3 in DNA: TGTGCCAGCAGCTTGGTGGCGGGGGGTCAAGAGACCCAGTACTTC.

V and J are TRBV15 and TRBJ2-4, with 7 bases aligning to TRBD1. The CDR3 consists of 15 residues. In germline, CDR1 is LNHNV, CDR2 YYDKDF (reference sequence). V shed 3 bases and J 5 bases; nucleotides not matched to a gene: 7. CDR3 in amino acids: CATSSVKTGQNIQYF. The CDR3 nucleotides read TGTGCCACCAGCAGCGTTAAGACAGGGCAAAACATTCAGTACTTC. Full variable domain (missing parts from reference TRBV15 and TRBJ2-4): DAMVIQNPRYQVTQFGKPVTLSCSQTLNHNVMYWYQQKSSQAPKLLFHYYDKDFNNEADTPDNFQSRRPNTSFCFLDIRSPGLGDTAMYLCATSSVKTGQNIQYFGAGTRLSVL.

The V and J genes are TRBV19 and TRBJ1-5; D uncertain. The CDR3 has 17 residues. V shed 3 bases and J shed 1 base, with 16 bases lying between them. Germline V gives CDR1 LNHDA, CDR2 SQIVND (reference sequence). CDR3 protein: CASSITGRERSNQPQHF. CDR3 DNA: TGTGCCAGTAGTATCACCGGGAGGGAGAGGAGCAATCAGCCCCAGCATTTT.

V and J are TRBV4-2 and TRBJ2-5; no definite D call. The CDR3 covers 16 residues. Germline CDR1 is LGHNA and CDR2 is YNFKEQ. Trimming shortened V by 4 bases and J by 1 base, and 16 bases separated the two germline ends. The CDR3 DNA reads as TGTGCCAGCAGCCCGCCCTCTCCTAGGTTCCAAGAGACCCAGTACTTC. Its protein product is CASSPPSPRFQETQYF.

The V and J genes are TRBV6-5 and TRBJ1-2; D perhaps matches TRBD1 (6 bases). V gave up 2 bases and J gave up 5 bases, with 6 bases separating them. CDR1 is MNHEY and CDR2 is SVGAGI in the germline V gene. The CDR3 extends over 12 amino acids. The CDR3 region has the DNA TGTGCCAGCAGTTACACAGGGTATGGCTACACCTTC. Amino acids: CASSYTGYGYTF.

This chain connects TRBV11-3 to TRBJ2-3, with a possible D match to TRBD1 (5 bases). The V end lost 5 bases, the J end lost 6 bases, and 18 bases lay between the germline ends. Germline lookup yields CDR1 SGHNT and CDR2 YENEEA. CDR3 length equals 15 residues. DNA of the CDR3: TGTGCCAGCAGCGTAAGACAGCAGGAGTTTGATACGCAGTATTTT. Translated: CASSVRQQEFDTQYF.

The rearrangement links TRBV19 to TRBJ1-2; 7 bases are a match to TRBD1. The germline CDR1 and CDR2 sequences are LNHDA and SQIVND (reference sequence). The ends lost 3 bases at V and 4 bases at J; junction bases unmatched: 8. The CDR3 is 15 amino acids. As DNA, the CDR3 is TGTGCCAGTAGTATGTTCCAGGGGGTTGGCTATGGCTACACCTTC. It specifies CASSMFQGVGYGYTF.

J is TRBJ2-1 and V is TRBV7-9; possible D gene TRBD2, 7 bases. This CDR3 has 13 residues. Germline V gene data show CDR1 as SEHNR and CDR2 as FQNEAQ (reference sequence). V gave up 1 base and J gave up 8 bases, with 9 bases separating them. The CDR3 DNA is TGTGCCAGCAGCTTAGAAGGGGGGGATGAGCAGTTCTTC. Translated, it gives CASSLEGGDEQFF.

J is TRBJ1-1 and V is TRBV19; 8 bases align to TRBD1. J gave up 8 bases and V 4 bases, and 6 bases lay outside the gene matches. Germline CDR1 is LNHDA and CDR2 is SQIVND (reference sequence). The CDR3 extends over 13 amino acids. CDR3 nucleotide sequence: TGTGCCAGTAGTACACTCGGGGACAGGGAAGCTTTCTTT. Its translation: CASSTLGDREAFF. The variable domain in full, with the rest retrieved from reference TRBV19 and TRBJ1-1, is DGGITQSPKYLFRKEGQNVTLSCEQNLNHDAMYWYRQDPGQGLRLIYYSQIVNDFQKGDIAEGYSVSREKKESFPLTVTSAQKNPTAFYLCASSTLGDREAFFGQGTRLTVV.

In its sample, this clone was seen a few times. The V call is TRBV5-1, the J call TRBJ1-4, with 9 bases fitting TRBD1. CDR3 length equals 15 residues. Looked up from germline, CDR1 is SGHRS and CDR2 is YFSETQ. Unmatched junction bases numbered 7, after V lost 4 bases and J lost 6 bases. CDR3 nucleotide sequence: TGCGCCAGCAGCCTTGGGGACAGGGAATATGAAAAACTGTTTTTT. Protein: CASSLGDREYEKLFF.

The chain joins TRBV7-2 to TRBJ1-1; TRBD1 agrees at 8 bases. Germline lookup yields CDR1 SGHTA and CDR2 FQGNSA. Trimming removed 4 bases from V and 4 bases from J; junction bases left unmatched: 8. There are 15 residues in the CDR3. In DNA form, the CDR3 reads TGTGCCAGCAGCTCCAGACAGGGGTCCTCCACTGAAGCTTTCTTT. Its protein product is CASSSRQGSSTEAFF.

This sequence joins TRBV7-3 and TRBJ2-7, with a possible D match to TRBD2 (7 bases). Per the germline V gene, CDR1 is SGHTA and CDR2 is FQGTGA. This CDR3 spans 14 amino acids. Trimming pared 4 bases from V and 2 bases from J, leaving 12 bases between. In nucleotides, the CDR3 is TGTGCCAGCAGCTGGGGGGCGGGGGCCTACGAGCAGTACTTC. Translating it yields CASSWGAGAYEQYF. Together with reference TRBV7-3 and TRBJ2-7, the CDR3 gives the full variable domain: GAGVSQTPSNKVTEKGKYVELRCDPISGHTALYWYRQSLGQGPEFLIYFQGTGAADDSGLPNDRFFAVRPEGSVSTLKIQRTERGDSAVYLCASSWGAGAYEQYFGPGTRLTVT.

The CDR3 sequence: CASRLSTGEPLTF. In DNA, the CDR3 is TGTGCCAGCAGACTCTCTACAGGGGAACCTCTCACCTTC. This chain links TRBV5-4 with TRBJ1-2; 7 bases fit TRBD1. This CDR3 is 13 amino acids long. In germline, CDR1 is SGHNT, CDR2 YYREEE (reference sequence). V lost 5 bases and J lost 13; bases outside the gene matches: 14.

The CDR3 sequence: CASSQDPGGDEKLFF. Here the CDR3 DNA reads TGTGCCAGCAGCCAAGATCCGGGGGGGGATGAAAAACTGTTTTTT. This chain connects TRBV3-1 (or the pseudogene TRBV3-2) to TRBJ1-4, with D perhaps matching TRBD1 (5 bases). Germline lookup yields CDR1 LGHDT and CDR2 YNNKEL (reference sequence). The CDR3 is made up of 15 amino acids. Deletions cut 0 bases from V and 6 bases from J, with 11 bases between.

The chain uses TRBV5-1 and TRBJ2-1; 11 positions agree with TRBD1. The CDR3 has 16 amino acids. The V and J ends lost 2 bases and 4 bases, in that order; junction bases with no gene match: 5. The germline V gene has CDR1 SGHRS and CDR2 YFSETQ. The DNA for the CDR3 is TGCGCCAGCAGCTTACGTGGACAGGGGGCATACAATGAGCAGTTCTTC. Its protein is CASSLRGQGAYNEQFF. The variable domain in full, with the rest retrieved from reference TRBV5-1 and TRBJ2-1, is KAGVTQTPRYLIKTRGQQVTLSCSPISGHRSVSWYQQTPGQGLQFLFEYFSETQRNKGNFPGRFSGRQFSNSRSEMNVSTLELGDSALYLCASSLRGQGAYNEQFFGPGTRLTVL.

The genes are TRBV19 and TRBJ1-2; D might be TRBD1 (6 bases). The CDR3 covers 16 residues. Germline V gives CDR1 LNHDA, CDR2 SQIVND (reference sequence). This CDR3 reads CATQTGPSRSRDGYTF. CDR3 DNA: TGTGCGACGCAGACAGGCCCGTCTCGATCTCGGGATGGCTACACCTTC.

The chain has TRBV9 and TRBJ1-2; no definite D call. The CDR3 loop spans 17 amino acids. V gave up 0 bases and J gave up 4 bases, with 19 bases separating them. The germline CDR1 and CDR2 sequences are SGDLS and YYNGEE. This CDR3 is CASSVAGLSGNLYGYTF. The DNA of the CDR3 is TGTGCCAGCAGCGTAGCGGGCCTCTCCGGGAACCTCTATGGCTACACCTTC.

The rearrangement uses TRBV28 and TRBJ1-2; tentatively, D is TRBD1 (5 bases). V was shortened by 3 bases and J by 3 bases, with 8 bases between the two germline ends. The CDR3 totals 13 residues. Per the germline V gene, CDR1 is MDHEN and CDR2 is SYDVKM. The DNA for the CDR3 is TGTGCCAGCAGTTTGACAGCATACTATGGCTACACCTTC. This gives the protein CASSLTAYYGYTF.

The chain has TRBV5-8 and TRBJ1-1; D unresolved. V dropped 3 bases and J dropped 9 bases, with 18 bases sitting between them. The CDR3 covers 14 residues. CDR1 and CDR2 from the germline V gene are SGHTS and YDEGEE. CDR3 sequence: CASSYESSALKAFF. For the CDR3, the DNA is TGTGCCAGCAGCTACGAGTCTTCAGCACTAAAAGCTTTCTTT.